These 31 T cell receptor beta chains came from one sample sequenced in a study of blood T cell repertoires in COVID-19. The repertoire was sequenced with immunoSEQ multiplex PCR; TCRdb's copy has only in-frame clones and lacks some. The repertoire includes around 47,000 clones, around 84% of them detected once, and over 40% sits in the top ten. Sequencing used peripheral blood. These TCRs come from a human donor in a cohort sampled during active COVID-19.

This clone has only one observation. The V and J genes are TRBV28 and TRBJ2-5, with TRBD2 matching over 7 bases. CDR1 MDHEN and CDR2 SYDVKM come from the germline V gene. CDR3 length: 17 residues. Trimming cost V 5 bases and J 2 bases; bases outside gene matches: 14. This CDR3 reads CASSPLRQRGLQETQYF. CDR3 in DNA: TGTGCCAGCAGTCCCCTTCGGCAGCGGGGCTTGCAAGAGACCCAGTACTTC. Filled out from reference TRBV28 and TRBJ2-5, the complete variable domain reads DVKVTQSSRYLVKRTGEKVFLECVQDMDHENMFWYRQDPGLGLRLIYFSYDVKMKEKGDIPEGYSVSREKKERFSLILESASTNQTSMYLCASSPLRQRGLQETQYFGPGTRLLVL.

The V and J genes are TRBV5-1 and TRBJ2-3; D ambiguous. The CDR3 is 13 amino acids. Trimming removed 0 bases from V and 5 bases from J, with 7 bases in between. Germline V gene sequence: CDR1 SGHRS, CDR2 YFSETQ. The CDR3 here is CASSLASRDTQYF. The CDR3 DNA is TGCGCCAGCAGCTTGGCTAGTAGAGATACGCAGTATTTT.

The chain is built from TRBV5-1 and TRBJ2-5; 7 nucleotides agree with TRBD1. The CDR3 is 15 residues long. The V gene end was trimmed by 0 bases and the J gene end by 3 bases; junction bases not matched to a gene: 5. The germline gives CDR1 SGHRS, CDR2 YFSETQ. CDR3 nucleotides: TGCGCCAGCAGCTTGGGAGTGGGGACAGAAGAGACCCAGTACTTC. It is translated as CASSLGVGTEETQYF.

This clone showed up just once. The CDR3 nucleotides read TGTGCCAGCAGGCGGGACAGGAAACCCTACGAGCAGTACGTC. It translates to CASRRDRKPYEQYV. The chain combines TRBV5-6 with TRBJ2-7, with 8 nucleotides matching TRBD1. The CDR3 has 14 amino acids. The junction had 6 bases not matched to a gene; V was cut back by 5 bases and J by 2 bases. Per the germline V gene, CDR1 is SGHDT and CDR2 is YYEEEE.

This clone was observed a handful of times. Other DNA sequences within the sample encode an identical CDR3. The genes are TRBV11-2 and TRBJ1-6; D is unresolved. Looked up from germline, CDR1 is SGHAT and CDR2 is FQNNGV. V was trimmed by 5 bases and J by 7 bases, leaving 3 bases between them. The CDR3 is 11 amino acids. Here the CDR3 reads CASSLNSPLHF. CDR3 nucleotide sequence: TGTGCCAGCAGCCTCAATTCACCCCTCCACTTT.

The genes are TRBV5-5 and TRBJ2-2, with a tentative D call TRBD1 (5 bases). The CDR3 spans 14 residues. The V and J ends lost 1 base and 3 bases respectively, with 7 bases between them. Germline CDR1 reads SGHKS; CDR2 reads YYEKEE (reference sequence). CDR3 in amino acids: CASSLKGDTGELFF. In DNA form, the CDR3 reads TGTGCCAGCAGCTTGAAAGGGGACACCGGGGAGCTGTTTTTT.

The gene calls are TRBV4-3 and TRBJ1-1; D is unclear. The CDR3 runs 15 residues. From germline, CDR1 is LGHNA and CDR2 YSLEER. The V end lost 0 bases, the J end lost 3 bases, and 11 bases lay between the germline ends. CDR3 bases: TGCGCCAGCAGCCAAGATGAGGGAACCCACACTGAAGCTTTCTTT. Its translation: CASSQDEGTHTEAFF.

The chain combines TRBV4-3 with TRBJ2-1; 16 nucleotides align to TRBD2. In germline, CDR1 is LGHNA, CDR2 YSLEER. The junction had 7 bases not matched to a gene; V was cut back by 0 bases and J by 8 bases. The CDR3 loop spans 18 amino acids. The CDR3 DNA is TGCGCCAGCAGCCAAGATGGGACTAGCGGGGGGGCCTTCGATGAGCAGTTCTTC. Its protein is CASSQDGTSGGAFDEQFF.

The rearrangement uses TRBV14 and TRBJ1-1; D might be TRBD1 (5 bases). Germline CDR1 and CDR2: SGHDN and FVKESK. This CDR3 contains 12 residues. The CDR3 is CATGTLNTEAFF. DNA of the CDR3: TGTGCGACCGGGACTTTGAACACTGAAGCTTTCTTT.

CDR3 protein: CATQWGSMNTEAFF. CDR3 in DNA: TGTGCCACCCAATGGGGCAGCATGAACACTGAAGCTTTCTTT. The rearrangement uses TRBV2 and TRBJ1-1; TRBD1 is a possible D gene (5 bases). Germline V gene data show CDR1 as SNHLY and CDR2 as FYNNEI. The CDR3 runs to 14 residues. V lost 10 bases to trimming and J lost 0 bases, with 15 bases between them.

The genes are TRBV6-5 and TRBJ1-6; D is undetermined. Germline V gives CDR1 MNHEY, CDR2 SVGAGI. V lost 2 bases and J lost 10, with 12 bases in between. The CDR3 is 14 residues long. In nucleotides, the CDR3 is TGTGCCAGCAGTTACCTCAAAGCGGGATCACCCCTCCACTTT. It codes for CASSYLKAGSPLHF.

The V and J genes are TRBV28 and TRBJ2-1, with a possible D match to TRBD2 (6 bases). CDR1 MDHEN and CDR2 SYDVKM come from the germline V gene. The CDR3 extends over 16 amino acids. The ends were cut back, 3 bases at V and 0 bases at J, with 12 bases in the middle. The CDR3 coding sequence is TGTGCCAGCAGTTTTCACGCGGGGAGCTCCTACAATGAGCAGTTCTTC. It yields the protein CASSFHAGSSYNEQFF.

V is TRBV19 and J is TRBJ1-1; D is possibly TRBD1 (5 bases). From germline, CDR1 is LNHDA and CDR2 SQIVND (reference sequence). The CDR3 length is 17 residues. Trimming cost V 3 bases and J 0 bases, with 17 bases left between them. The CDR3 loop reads CASSIHRTQKVNTEAFF. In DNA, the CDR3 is TGTGCCAGTAGTATTCATCGGACACAGAAGGTGAACACTGAAGCTTTCTTT.

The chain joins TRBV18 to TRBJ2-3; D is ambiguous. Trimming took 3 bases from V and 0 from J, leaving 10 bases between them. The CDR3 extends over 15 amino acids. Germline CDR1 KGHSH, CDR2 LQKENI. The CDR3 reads CASSPVPTSTDTQYF. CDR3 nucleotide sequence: TGTGCCAGCTCACCGGTTCCTACTAGCACAGATACGCAGTATTTT.

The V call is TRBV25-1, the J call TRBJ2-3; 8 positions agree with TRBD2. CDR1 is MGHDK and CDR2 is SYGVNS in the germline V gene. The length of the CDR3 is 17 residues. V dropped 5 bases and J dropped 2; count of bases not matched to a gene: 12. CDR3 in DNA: TGTGCCAGCAGTCTGGGGGCGACTAGCGTACCCACAGATACGCAGTATTTT. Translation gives CASSLGATSVPTDTQYF.

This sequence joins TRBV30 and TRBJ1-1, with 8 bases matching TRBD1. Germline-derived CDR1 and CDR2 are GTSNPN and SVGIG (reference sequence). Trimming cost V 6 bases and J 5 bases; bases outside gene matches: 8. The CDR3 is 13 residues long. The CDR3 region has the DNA TGTGCCTGTGACAGGGGCACGTGGACTGAAGCTTTCTTT. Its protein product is CACDRGTWTEAFF.

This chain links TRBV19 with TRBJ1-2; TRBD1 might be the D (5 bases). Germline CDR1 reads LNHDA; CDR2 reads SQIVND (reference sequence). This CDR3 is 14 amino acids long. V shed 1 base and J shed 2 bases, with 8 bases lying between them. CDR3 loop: CASSIAAGNYGYTF. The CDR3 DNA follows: TGTGCCAGTAGTATAGCTGCAGGGAACTATGGCTACACCTTC.

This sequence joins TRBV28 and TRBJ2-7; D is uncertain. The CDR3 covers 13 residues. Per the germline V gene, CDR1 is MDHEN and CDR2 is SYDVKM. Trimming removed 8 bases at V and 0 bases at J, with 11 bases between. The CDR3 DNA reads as TGTGCCAGCCAAGGAGCCGTCTCCTACGAGCAGTACGTC. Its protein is CASQGAVSYEQYV.

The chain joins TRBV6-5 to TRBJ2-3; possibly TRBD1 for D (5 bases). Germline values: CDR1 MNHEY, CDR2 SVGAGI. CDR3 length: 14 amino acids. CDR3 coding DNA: TGTGCAACCCGATGGGGCAGACGCACAGATACGCAGTATTTT. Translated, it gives CATRWGRRTDTQYF.

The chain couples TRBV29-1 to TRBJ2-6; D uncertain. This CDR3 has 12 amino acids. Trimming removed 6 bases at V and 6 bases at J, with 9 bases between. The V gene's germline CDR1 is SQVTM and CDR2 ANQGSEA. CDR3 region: CSVGSEANVLTF. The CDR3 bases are TGCAGCGTCGGAAGCGAGGCCAACGTCCTGACTTTC.

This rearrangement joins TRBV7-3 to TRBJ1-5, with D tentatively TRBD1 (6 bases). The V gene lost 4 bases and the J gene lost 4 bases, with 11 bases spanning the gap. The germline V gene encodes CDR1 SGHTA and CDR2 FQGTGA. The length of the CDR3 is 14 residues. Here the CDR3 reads CASSSLTGNQPQHF. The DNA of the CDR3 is TGTGCCAGCAGCTCCCTAACAGGGAATCAGCCCCAGCATTTT.

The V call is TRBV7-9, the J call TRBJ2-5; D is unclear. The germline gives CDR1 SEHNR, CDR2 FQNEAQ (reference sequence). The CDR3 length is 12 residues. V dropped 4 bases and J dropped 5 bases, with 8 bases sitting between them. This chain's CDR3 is CASSYLRETQYF. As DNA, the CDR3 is TGTGCCAGCAGCTACTTACGGGAGACCCAGTACTTC.

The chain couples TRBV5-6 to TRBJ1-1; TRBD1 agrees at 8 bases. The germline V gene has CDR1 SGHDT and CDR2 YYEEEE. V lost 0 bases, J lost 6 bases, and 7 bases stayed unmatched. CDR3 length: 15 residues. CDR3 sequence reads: CASSLEWTGSSEAFF. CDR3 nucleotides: TGTGCCAGCAGCTTGGAGTGGACAGGGAGTTCTGAAGCTTTCTTT.

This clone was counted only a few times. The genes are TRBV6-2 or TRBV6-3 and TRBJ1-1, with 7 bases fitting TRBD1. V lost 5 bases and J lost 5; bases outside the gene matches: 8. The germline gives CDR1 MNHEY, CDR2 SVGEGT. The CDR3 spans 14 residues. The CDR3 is CASSLRQGWTEAFF. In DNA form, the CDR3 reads TGTGCCAGCAGTCTCAGACAGGGTTGGACTGAAGCTTTCTTT.

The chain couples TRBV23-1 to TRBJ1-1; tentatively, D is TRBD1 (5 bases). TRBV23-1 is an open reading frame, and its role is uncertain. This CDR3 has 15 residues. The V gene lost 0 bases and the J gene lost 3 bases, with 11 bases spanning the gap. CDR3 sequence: CASSQSQGRYTEAFF. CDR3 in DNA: TGCGCCAGCAGTCAATCGCAGGGCCGATACACTGAAGCTTTCTTT.

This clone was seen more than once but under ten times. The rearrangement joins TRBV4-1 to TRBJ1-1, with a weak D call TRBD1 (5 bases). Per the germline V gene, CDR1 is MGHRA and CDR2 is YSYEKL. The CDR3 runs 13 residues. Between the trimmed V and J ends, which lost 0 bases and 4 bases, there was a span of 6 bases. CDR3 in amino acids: CASSQDQGTEAFF. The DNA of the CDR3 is TGCGCCAGCAGCCAAGATCAGGGCACTGAAGCTTTCTTT.

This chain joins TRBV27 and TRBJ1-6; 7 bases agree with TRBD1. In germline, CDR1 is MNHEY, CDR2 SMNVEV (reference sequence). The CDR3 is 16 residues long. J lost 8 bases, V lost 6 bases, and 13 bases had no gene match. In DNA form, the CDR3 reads TGTGCCAGCAGCTTCTCGACAGGGCGAGGTTATTCACCCCTCCACTTT. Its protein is CASSFSTGRGYSPLHF.

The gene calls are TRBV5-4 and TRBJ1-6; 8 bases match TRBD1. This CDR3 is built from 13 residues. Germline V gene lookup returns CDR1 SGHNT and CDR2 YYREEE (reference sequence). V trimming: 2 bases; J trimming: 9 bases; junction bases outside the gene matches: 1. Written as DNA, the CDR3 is TGTGCCAGCAGCTTACAGGGGGGTTCACCCCTCCACTTT. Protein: CASSLQGGSPLHF.

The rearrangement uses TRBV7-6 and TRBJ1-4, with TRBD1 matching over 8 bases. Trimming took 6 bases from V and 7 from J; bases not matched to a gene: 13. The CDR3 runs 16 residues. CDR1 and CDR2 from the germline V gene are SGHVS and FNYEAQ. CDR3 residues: CASSSNPGGGSEKLFF. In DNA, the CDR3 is TGTGCCAGCAGTTCCAACCCAGGGGGCGGGAGTGAAAAACTGTTTTTT.

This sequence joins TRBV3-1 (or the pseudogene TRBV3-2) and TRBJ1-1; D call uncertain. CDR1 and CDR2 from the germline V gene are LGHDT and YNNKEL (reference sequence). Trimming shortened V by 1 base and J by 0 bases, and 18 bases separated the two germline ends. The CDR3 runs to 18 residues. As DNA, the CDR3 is TGTGCCAGCAGCCAAGGGTACTTCATCCCCAAAGTGAACACTGAAGCTTTCTTT. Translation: CASSQGYFIPKVNTEAFF.

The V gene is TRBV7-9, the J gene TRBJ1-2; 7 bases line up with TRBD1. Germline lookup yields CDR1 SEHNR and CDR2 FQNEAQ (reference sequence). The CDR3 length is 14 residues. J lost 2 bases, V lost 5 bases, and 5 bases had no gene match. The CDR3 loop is CASSPGTENYGYTF. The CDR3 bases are TGTGCCAGCAGCCCCGGGACAGAGAACTATGGCTACACCTTC.